The 28 T cell receptor beta chains listed next were all sequenced from one sample in a study of blood T cell repertoires in COVID-19. The table came from immunoSEQ multiplex PCR; TCRdb's copy has only in-frame clones and leaves some out. The sample carries 80,000 or so clones, about four fifths recorded once. The sequencing sample was made of peripheral blood. The source of these receptors is a woman in her fifties or sixties with acute or convalescent COVID-19.

In this sample, this clone turned up once. J is TRBJ1-6 and V is TRBV27, with D uncertain. The CDR3 is 14 amino acids. CDR1 and CDR2 (germline): MNHEY, SMNVEV (reference sequence). V was cut by 7 bases and J by 10 bases, with 17 bases left in between. The CDR3 DNA follows: TGTGCCAGCACCCGGTTTGAGGCGGGATCACCCCTCCACTTT. Translated: CASTRFEAGSPLHF.

This chain connects TRBV30 to TRBJ1-3; D perhaps matches TRBD1 (6 bases). The CDR3 runs to 11 residues. Germline V gene data show CDR1 as GTSNPN and CDR2 as SVGIG (reference sequence). Trimming shortened V by 0 bases and J by 11 bases, and 8 bases separated the two germline ends. CDR3: CAWSVKGAIYF. As DNA, the CDR3 is TGTGCCTGGAGTGTTAAGGGGGCCATATATTTT.

The rearrangement links TRBV9 to TRBJ2-3, with D possibly TRBD1 on 5 matching bases. Trimming removed 3 bases from V and 0 bases from J, with 11 bases in between. The germline CDR1 and CDR2 sequences are SGDLS and YYNGEE. This CDR3 has 15 residues. CDR3 in amino acids: CASSASPGSTDTQYF. CDR3 coding DNA: TGTGCCAGCAGCGCTTCCCCAGGGAGCACAGATACGCAGTATTTT.

There are a few counts of this clone. The J gene is TRBJ1-1, the V gene TRBV12-3 or TRBV12-4; D not certain. V gave up 6 bases and J gave up 1 base, with 9 bases separating them. The CDR3 length is 13 residues. DNA of the CDR3: TGTGCCAGCAGCCCCCCCAGGAACACTGAAGCTTTCTTT. Residues: CASSPPRNTEAFF.

This chain uses TRBV24-1 with TRBJ2-3, with 10 bases fitting TRBD2. From germline, CDR1 is KGHDR and CDR2 SFDVKD. The CDR3 is made up of 19 amino acids. After removal of 6 bases from V and 0 bases from J, the junction contained 14 bases not matched to a gene. CDR3: CATSHPSGGISPSTDTQYF. CDR3 bases: TGTGCCACCAGTCACCCTAGCGGGGGCATAAGCCCTAGCACAGATACGCAGTATTTT.

This clone has only one observation. The chain employs TRBV7-9 and TRBJ1-4; 9 bases agree with TRBD1. V dropped 6 bases and J dropped 8; count of bases not matched to a gene: 10. The CDR3 contains 15 residues. CDR1 SEHNR and CDR2 FQNEAQ come from the germline V gene (reference sequence). This chain's CDR3 is CASRFLTGGNEKLFF. The CDR3, as DNA: TGTGCCAGCAGATTTCTGACAGGGGGGAACGAAAAACTGTTTTTT.

The rearrangement joins TRBV30 to TRBJ1-2; TRBD1 matches 10 bases. Germline CDR1 GTSNPN, CDR2 SVGIG (reference sequence). V lost 5 bases, J lost 0 bases, and 0 bases stayed unmatched. The CDR3 extends over 13 amino acids. The CDR3 region is CAWGTGANYGYTF. The CDR3 DNA reads TGTGCCTGGGGGACAGGGGCTAACTATGGCTACACCTTC.

This rearrangement joins TRBV27 to TRBJ1-2, with TRBD1 matching 7 bases. The V segment lost 3 bases and the J segment 7 bases; nucleotides outside the gene matches: 5. Germline V gene sequence: CDR1 MNHEY, CDR2 SMNVEV (reference sequence). This CDR3 region has 13 residues. CDR3: CASSLRDSAGYTF. The CDR3 DNA sequence: TGTGCCAGCAGTTTGCGGGACAGCGCTGGCTACACCTTC.

In its sample, this clone was seen once. The chain employs TRBV2 and TRBJ1-5; perhaps TRBD1 as D (5 bases). V shed 6 bases and J shed 0 bases, with 9 bases lying between them. This CDR3 contains 14 residues. The germline V gene encodes CDR1 SNHLY and CDR2 FYNNEI. The CDR3 region is CASRGDISNQPQHF. The CDR3 DNA sequence: TGTGCCAGCAGAGGGGATATTAGCAATCAGCCCCAGCATTTT. The full variable domain, with the rest looked up from reference TRBV2 and TRBJ1-5, is EPEVTQTPSHQVTQMGQEVILRCVPISNHLYFYWYRQILGQKVEFLVSFYNNEISEKSEIFDDQFSVERPDGSNFTLKIRSTKLEDSAMYFCASRGDISNQPQHFGDGTRLSIL.

This clone was picked up a small number of times. This chain links TRBV3-1 (or the pseudogene TRBV3-2) with TRBJ1-1, with D possibly TRBD1 on 6 matching bases. V dropped 0 bases and J dropped 5 bases, with 10 bases sitting between them. Germline lookup yields CDR1 LGHDT and CDR2 YNNKEL (reference sequence). CDR3 length: 14 amino acids. The CDR3 DNA reads as TGTGCCAGCAGCCAAGAGGGAGGGGGGACTGAAGCTTTCTTT. It yields the protein CASSQEGGGTEAFF.

As DNA, the CDR3 is TGTGCCAGCAGCGTAAATATCGCCGGGGGAGGCGAAAAACTGTTTTTT. This sequence encodes CASSVNIAGGGEKLFF. The J gene is TRBJ1-4, the V gene TRBV9, with a tentative D call TRBD1 (5 bases). The CDR3 consists of 16 residues. Germline values: CDR1 SGDLS, CDR2 YYNGEE. V lost 1 base, J lost 8 bases, and 18 bases lay in between.

The chain employs TRBV24-1 and TRBJ2-1; no clear D gene. V gave up 4 bases and J gave up 4 bases, with 7 bases separating them. Germline-derived CDR1 and CDR2 are KGHDR and SFDVKD. The CDR3 length is 13 residues. The CDR3 loop is CATSDTRYNEQFF. DNA for the CDR3: TGTGCCACCAGTGACACCAGGTACAATGAGCAGTTCTTC.

The chain links TRBV6-5 to TRBJ1-2; 8 bases are shared with TRBD1. The CDR3 runs 14 residues. Germline assignment: CDR1 MNHEY and CDR2 SVGAGI. With V trimmed by 7 bases and J by 5 bases, 9 bases remained unmatched. CDR3 DNA sequence: TGTGCCAGCAACCCTACCGGGACAGGTTATGGCTACACCTTC. This sequence encodes CASNPTGTGYGYTF.

The chain uses TRBV6-1 and TRBJ1-1, with TRBD1 identical over 8 bases. Trimming cost V 3 bases and J 4 bases; bases outside gene matches: 1. The CDR3 length is 13 residues. Germline V gene lookup returns CDR1 MNHNS and CDR2 SASEGT. CDR3 DNA: TGTGCCAGCAGTGACAGGGGGCGCACTGAAGCTTTCTTT. It yields the protein CASSDRGRTEAFF.

The CDR3 loop is CASSGWPDTQYF. The CDR3 region has the DNA TGTGCCAGCAGTGGATGGCCGGATACGCAGTATTTT. The chain is built from TRBV25-1 and TRBJ2-3, with D unresolved. Trimming removed 4 bases at V and 6 bases at J, with 8 bases between. Germline CDR1 reads MGHDK; CDR2 reads SYGVNS. This CDR3 spans 12 amino acids.

This chain joins TRBV30 and TRBJ1-3; D is unresolved. The germline CDR1 and CDR2 sequences are GTSNPN and SVGIG (reference sequence). Trimming stripped 2 bases from V and 1 base from J, with 12 bases between. This CDR3 region has 15 residues. The CDR3 here is CAWSRKGRSGNTIYF. The DNA for the CDR3 is TGTGCCTGGAGTCGGAAAGGGAGATCTGGAAACACCATATATTTT.

V is TRBV29-1 and J is TRBJ1-5; the match to TRBD1 covers 9 bases. Per germline, CDR1 SQVTM and CDR2 ANQGSEA. The trim removed 7 bases at V and 5 bases at J, leaving 6 bases unmatched. The CDR3 is 13 residues long. CDR3 DNA: TGCAGCGCTGGCCGGGACAGGGATCAGCCCCAGCATTTT. This gives the protein CSAGRDRDQPQHF.

This chain uses TRBV29-1 with TRBJ2-1, with a weak D call TRBD2 (5 bases). Germline assignment: CDR1 SQVTM and CDR2 ANQGSEA. Trimming removed 7 bases from V and 6 bases from J, with 16 bases in between. The CDR3 is made up of 13 amino acids. The CDR3 coding sequence is TGCAGCGCCCTACGGGGAGAGGGCAATGAGCAGTTCTTC. Protein sequence: CSALRGEGNEQFF.

The J gene is TRBJ2-2, the V gene TRBV11-3; the match to TRBD1 covers 10 bases. Germline loops: CDR1 SGHNT, CDR2 YENEEA. This CDR3 comprises 17 residues. Unmatched junction bases numbered 9, after V lost 5 bases and J lost 3 bases. The CDR3 protein is CASSGDRGLRDTGELFF. The CDR3 DNA follows: TGTGCCAGCAGCGGGGACAGGGGTTTGAGGGACACCGGGGAGCTGTTTTTT.

This chain links TRBV28 with TRBJ1-5; the D gene is possibly TRBD1 (5 bases). V dropped 4 bases and J dropped 5 bases, with 15 bases sitting between them. The CDR3 runs 15 residues. Germline V CDR1 and CDR2: MDHEN, SYDVKM. Written as DNA, the CDR3 is TGTGCCAGCAGTTGGCGGGGTGGGGCAGATCAGCCCCAGCATTTT. It is translated as CASSWRGGADQPQHF.

V is TRBV18 and J is TRBJ1-1; D uncertain. The ends were cut back, 4 bases at V and 1 base at J, with 10 bases in the middle. This CDR3 spans 14 amino acids. Germline CDR1 reads KGHSH; CDR2 reads LQKENI. The CDR3: CASSREGGNTEAFF. In nucleotides, the CDR3 is TGTGCCAGCTCACGGGAAGGAGGGAACACTGAAGCTTTCTTT.

V gene TRBV24-1 combines with J gene TRBJ1-5; D is possibly TRBD1 (6 bases). V shed 4 bases and J shed 3 bases, with 9 bases lying between them. The CDR3 is 14 residues long. Germline CDR1 reads KGHDR; CDR2 reads SFDVKD. CDR3: CATSEQGPNQPQHF. For the CDR3, the DNA is TGTGCCACCAGTGAACAGGGCCCCAATCAGCCCCAGCATTTT.

This clone was observed many times. The V gene is TRBV7-8, the J gene TRBJ2-3; tentative D call: TRBD2 (5 bases). Germline values: CDR1 SGHVS, CDR2 FQNEAQ. Trimming removed 1 base from V and 2 bases from J, with 13 bases in between. The CDR3 consists of 16 residues. CDR3: CASSLVSGKDTDTQYF. The CDR3 region has the DNA TGTGCCAGCAGCTTAGTTTCCGGGAAGGACACAGATACGCAGTATTTT.

This chain links TRBV30 with TRBJ1-6; 8 bases fit TRBD1. This CDR3 comprises 15 residues. V trimming: 1 base; J trimming: 5 bases; junction bases outside the gene matches: 4. Germline CDR1 GTSNPN, CDR2 SVGIG (reference sequence). The CDR3 region has the DNA TGTGCCTGGAGTGGCACAGGGGGGAATAATTCACCCCTCCACTTT. Its translation is CAWSGTGGNNSPLHF.

The chain uses TRBV5-6 and TRBJ1-6; D ambiguous. Trimming left V 0 bases short and J 7 bases short, with 14 bases between. Germline V lookup: CDR1 SGHDT, CDR2 YYEEEE. This CDR3 is 16 amino acids long. Here the CDR3 DNA reads TGTGCCAGCAGCTTGGAGCTAGGGAGTACCAATTCACCCCTCCACTTT. The encoded protein is CASSLELGSTNSPLHF.

This rearrangement joins TRBV4-1 to TRBJ1-3; 7 positions agree with TRBD1. The CDR3 covers 13 residues. Trimming cost V 3 bases and J 5 bases; bases outside gene matches: 1. CDR1 is MGHRA, CDR2 YSYEKL, per germline. CDR3 coding DNA: TGCGCCAGCAGCCAGGGACAGAGAAACACCATATATTTT. Translating it yields CASSQGQRNTIYF.

This clone occurred a few times. This sequence joins TRBV18 and TRBJ1-3; TRBD1 aligns across 7 bases. The V segment lost 4 bases and the J segment 7 bases; nucleotides outside the gene matches: 13. This CDR3 has 16 amino acids. The germline gives CDR1 KGHSH, CDR2 LQKENI. DNA of the CDR3: TGTGCCAGCTCACGGGCAACACAGGGGCGTGGGAACACCATATATTTT. This codes for CASSRATQGRGNTIYF.

The chain employs TRBV4-3 and TRBJ2-7; a possible D gene is TRBD1 (5 bases). Germline assignment: CDR1 LGHNA and CDR2 YSLEER. The CDR3 has 15 residues. The V end lost 0 bases, the J end lost 2 bases, and 11 bases lay between the germline ends. In DNA, the CDR3 is TGCGCCAGCAGCCAAGATTACAGGAAAACCTACGAGCAGTACTTC. This codes for CASSQDYRKTYEQYF.